Listed below are T cell receptor beta chains from one sample, sequenced in a study of identical twins. TCRdb ran MiXCR on the 5' RACE reads and lists one entry per CDR3 protein. The sample includes 450,000 or so distinct CDR3 sequences, roughly an eighth of them seen just once. This same sample was also part of a study on yellow fever vaccine responses in identical twins.

The material sequenced was CD4+ T cells sorted from blood. The receptors shown here come from a woman between 18 and 29 years old in good health. Both conserved end residues are part of each CDR3. The order of the fields is CDR3 protein, J gene, clone size, V gene. The listing skips clone size in some rows; elsewhere it reads once, few, many or a size class.

CDR3aa: CASSADRRSGANVLTF
j_gene: TRBJ2-6
abundance: .
v_gene: TRBV12-3/TRBV12-4

CDR3aa: CASSPFGTSGRSQETQYF
j_gene: TRBJ2-5
abundance: few
v_gene: TRBV28

CDR3aa: CASSYGPGREKLFF
j_gene: TRBJ1-4
abundance: few
v_gene: TRBV6-5

CDR3aa: CSARDSGKAGELFF
j_gene: TRBJ2-2
abundance: .
v_gene: TRBV20-1

CDR3aa: CASGDSPSGYTF
j_gene: TRBJ1-2
abundance: few
v_gene: TRBV6-2/TRBV6-3

CDR3aa: CASSLEGGSANEQYF
j_gene: TRBJ2-7
abundance: few
v_gene: TRBV5-1

CDR3aa: CSARVRTSGGNEQFF
j_gene: TRBJ2-1
abundance: .
v_gene: TRBV20-1

CDR3aa: CATSREYEQFF
j_gene: TRBJ2-1
abundance: many
v_gene: TRBV15

CDR3aa: CATSRDPETYSNYGYTF
j_gene: TRBJ1-2
abundance: .
v_gene: TRBV15

CDR3aa: CASMRGPTDTQYF
j_gene: TRBJ2-3
abundance: .
v_gene: TRBV5-4

CDR3aa: CASSLKDRVEQFF
j_gene: TRBJ2-1
abundance: few
v_gene: TRBV7-2

CDR3aa: CATSGSGGTDTQYF
j_gene: TRBJ2-3
abundance: .
v_gene: TRBV24-1

CDR3aa: CSARLAGLSSYF
j_gene: TRBJ2-7
abundance: few
v_gene: TRBV20-1

CDR3aa: CASSRRSGQLRYNEQFF
j_gene: TRBJ2-1
abundance: many
v_gene: TRBV6-1

CDR3aa: CASGLENEQFF
j_gene: TRBJ2-1
abundance: .
v_gene: TRBV12-5

CDR3aa: CASSGTGTRSTGELFF
j_gene: TRBJ2-2
abundance: many
v_gene: TRBV2

CDR3aa: CASGLVPSGELFF
j_gene: TRBJ2-2
abundance: few
v_gene: TRBV12-5

CDR3aa: CASSHKDSSYEQYF
j_gene: TRBJ2-7
abundance: few
v_gene: TRBV3-1

CDR3aa: CASSKRRIQETQYF
j_gene: TRBJ2-5
abundance: .
v_gene: TRBV21-1

CDR3aa: CASSPVLGDTQYF
j_gene: TRBJ2-3
abundance: once
v_gene: TRBV14

CDR3aa: CASSSGLAGARGANVLTF
j_gene: TRBJ2-6
abundance: .
v_gene: TRBV5-1

CDR3aa: CASSLTGLAKNIQYF
j_gene: TRBJ2-4
abundance: .
v_gene: TRBV27

CDR3aa: CAISESSRLTNTGELFF
j_gene: TRBJ2-2
abundance: few
v_gene: TRBV10-3

CDR3aa: CATTPTGGAGTDTQYF
j_gene: TRBJ2-3
abundance: few
v_gene: TRBV10-3

CDR3aa: CASSVASLNTGELFF
j_gene: TRBJ2-2
abundance: .
v_gene: TRBV9

CDR3aa: CASSLDRSGTQYF
j_gene: TRBJ2-3
abundance: few
v_gene: TRBV7-2

CDR3aa: CSVSGRAGSYEQYF
j_gene: TRBJ2-7
abundance: few
v_gene: TRBV20-1

CDR3aa: CASSIDPYTGELFF
j_gene: TRBJ2-2
abundance: .
v_gene: TRBV19

CDR3aa: CASRQTGFNEKLFF
j_gene: TRBJ1-4
abundance: few
v_gene: TRBV7-6

CDR3aa: CATGTGTVDYF
j_gene: TRBJ2-3
abundance: few
v_gene: TRBV24-1

CDR3aa: CASSESGAGNTIYF
j_gene: TRBJ1-3
abundance: .
v_gene: TRBV25-1

CDR3aa: CASGTDTYEQYF
j_gene: TRBJ2-7
abundance: once
v_gene: TRBV6-2/TRBV6-3

CDR3aa: CASHFEGTGPAFF
j_gene: TRBJ1-1
abundance: few
v_gene: TRBV6-2/TRBV6-3

CDR3aa: CAWSVDRERHIQYF
j_gene: TRBJ2-4
abundance: many
v_gene: TRBV30

CDR3aa: CASSWGLAATDTQYF
j_gene: TRBJ2-3
abundance: .
v_gene: TRBV5-1